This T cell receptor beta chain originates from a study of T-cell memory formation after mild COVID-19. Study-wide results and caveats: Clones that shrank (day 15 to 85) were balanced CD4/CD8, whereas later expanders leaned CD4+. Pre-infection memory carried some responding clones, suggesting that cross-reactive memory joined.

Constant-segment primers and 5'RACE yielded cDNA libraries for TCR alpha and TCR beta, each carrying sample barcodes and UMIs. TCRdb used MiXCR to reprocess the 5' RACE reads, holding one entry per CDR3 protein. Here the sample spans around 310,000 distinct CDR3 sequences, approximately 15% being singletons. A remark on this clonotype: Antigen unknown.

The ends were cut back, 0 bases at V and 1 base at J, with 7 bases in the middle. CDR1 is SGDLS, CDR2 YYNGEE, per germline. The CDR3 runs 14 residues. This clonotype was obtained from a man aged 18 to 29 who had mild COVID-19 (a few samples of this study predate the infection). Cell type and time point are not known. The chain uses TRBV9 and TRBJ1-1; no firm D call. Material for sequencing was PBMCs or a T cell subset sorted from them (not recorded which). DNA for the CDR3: TGTGCCAGCAGCGTAGACGGTGGGAACACTGAAGCTTTCTTT. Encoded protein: CASSVDGGNTEAFF.